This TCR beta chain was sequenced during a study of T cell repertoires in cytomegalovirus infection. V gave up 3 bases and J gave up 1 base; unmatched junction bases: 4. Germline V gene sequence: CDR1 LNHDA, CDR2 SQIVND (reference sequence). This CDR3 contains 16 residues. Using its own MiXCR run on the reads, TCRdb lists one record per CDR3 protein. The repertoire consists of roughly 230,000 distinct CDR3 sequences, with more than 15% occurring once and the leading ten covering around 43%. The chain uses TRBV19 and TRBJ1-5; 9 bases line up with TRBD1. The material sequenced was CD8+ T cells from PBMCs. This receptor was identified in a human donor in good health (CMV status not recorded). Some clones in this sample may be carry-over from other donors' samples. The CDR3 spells CASSIPDRGSNQPQHF. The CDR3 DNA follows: TGTGCCAGTAGTATCCCGGACAGGGGAAGCAATCAGCCCCAGCATTTT. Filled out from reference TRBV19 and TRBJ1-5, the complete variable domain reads DGGITQSPKYLFRKEGQNVTLSCEQNLNHDAMYWYRQDPGQGLRLIYYSQIVNDFQKGDIAEGYSVSREKKESFPLTVTSAQKNPTAFYLCASSIPDRGSNQPQHFGDGTRLSIL.